These T cell receptor beta chains were read from a single sample in a study of OX40 agonist ivuxolimab in advanced cancers. Assay: immunoSEQ multiplex PCR; the TCRdb copy retains only in-frame clones and omits some. The sample records under 90,000 clones, about 93% being singletons. This sample comprised CD4+ or CD8+ T cells sorted from blood, obtained in a trial of the OX40 agonist ivuxolimab. These receptors all stem from an adult with an advanced solid tumor such as melanoma, head and neck, liver or kidney cancer. Each CDR3 is given with its conserved first and last residue. The D gene is left open where the match is weak. For some rows the clone size is stated as once, few or many, or as a class when expanded; others skip it.

d_gene: NA; abundance: NA; j_gene: TRBJ1-4; v_gene: TRBV6-5; CDR3nt: TGTGCCAGCAGCCTGTCCTTAGGTCGTAGTGGACTGTTTTTT; CDR3aa: CASSLSLGRSGLFF
d_gene: TRBD1; abundance: NA; j_gene: TRBJ1-1; v_gene: TRBV5-1; CDR3nt: TGCGCCAGCAGCCTCACAGGGGAGACTGAAGCTTTCTTT; CDR3aa: CASSLTGETEAFF
d_gene: TRBD1; abundance: NA; j_gene: TRBJ1-2; v_gene: TRBV2; CDR3nt: TGTGCCACCACAGGACAGGGGGTTCCTAACTATGGCTACACCTTC; CDR3aa: CATTGQGVPNYGYTF
d_gene: NA; abundance: once; j_gene: TRBJ1-5; v_gene: TRBV7-2; CDR3nt: TGTGCCAGCAGCGTCTACAGCGGACCCCAGCATTTT; CDR3aa: CASSVYSGPQHF
d_gene: TRBD1; abundance: NA; j_gene: TRBJ1-2; v_gene: TRBV30; CDR3nt: TGTGCCTGGAGTCTTGGGACAGGGGGTGACTATGGCTACACCTTC; CDR3aa: CAWSLGTGGDYGYTF
d_gene: TRBD1; abundance: once; j_gene: TRBJ1-6; v_gene: TRBV10-3; CDR3nt: TGTGCCATCAGCGGACAGGATAATTCACCCCTCCACTTT; CDR3aa: CAISGQDNSPLHF
d_gene: TRBD2; abundance: NA; j_gene: TRBJ2-1; v_gene: TRBV19; CDR3nt: TGTGCCAGTAAAGGACTAGCGGGCGACGTTGGGGGGTACAATGAGCAGTTCTTC; CDR3aa: CASKGLAGDVGGYNEQFF
d_gene: TRBD2; abundance: NA; j_gene: TRBJ2-3; v_gene: TRBV9; CDR3nt: TGTGCCAGCAGCGCCTTCGGACTAGCGGGGGGGGTCACAGATACGCAGTATTTT; CDR3aa: CASSAFGLAGGVTDTQYF
d_gene: TRBD2; abundance: NA; j_gene: TRBJ2-5; v_gene: TRBV6-5; CDR3nt: TGTGCCAGCAGTCGACTAGCGGGGGGGGAAGAGACCCAGTACTTC; CDR3aa: CASSRLAGGEETQYF
d_gene: TRBD2; abundance: NA; j_gene: TRBJ2-5; v_gene: TRBV9; CDR3nt: TGTGCCAGCAGCGTTCACTCAACTAGCGGTCAAGAGACCCAGTACTTC; CDR3aa: CASSVHSTSGQETQYF
d_gene: NA; abundance: NA; j_gene: TRBJ1-4; v_gene: TRBV6-1; CDR3nt: TGTGCCAGCAGTGAAGGTTGGAGTACGGCTAATGAAAAACTGTTTTTT; CDR3aa: CASSEGWSTANEKLFF
d_gene: NA; abundance: NA; j_gene: TRBJ2-7; v_gene: TRBV18; CDR3nt: TGTGCCAGCTCACCACGTGTGGGGGGATACGAGCAGTACTTC; CDR3aa: CASSPRVGGYEQYF
d_gene: TRBD1; abundance: NA; j_gene: TRBJ2-7; v_gene: TRBV6-5; CDR3nt: TGTGCCAGCATTAAGGCAGGGGGCTACGAGCAGTACTTC; CDR3aa: CASIKAGGYEQYF
d_gene: NA; abundance: NA; j_gene: TRBJ1-3; v_gene: TRBV9; CDR3nt: TGTGCCAGCAGCGTAAGCTGGGAGGGTGGAAACACCATATATTTT; CDR3aa: CASSVSWEGGNTIYF